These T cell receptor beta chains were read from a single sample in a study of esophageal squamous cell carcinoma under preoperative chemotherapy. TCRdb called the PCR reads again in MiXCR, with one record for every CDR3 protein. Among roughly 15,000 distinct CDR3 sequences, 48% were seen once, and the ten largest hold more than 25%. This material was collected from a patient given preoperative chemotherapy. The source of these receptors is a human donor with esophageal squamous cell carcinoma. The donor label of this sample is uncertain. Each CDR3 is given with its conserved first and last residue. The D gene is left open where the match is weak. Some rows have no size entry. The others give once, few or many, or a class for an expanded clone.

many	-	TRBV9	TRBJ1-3	CASSVGQPSGNTIYF	TGTGCCAGCAGCGTAGGACAGCCCTCTGGAAACACCATATATTTT
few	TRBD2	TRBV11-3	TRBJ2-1	CASSPGLAEQFF	TGTGCCAGCAGCCCTGGACTAGCGGAGCAGTTCTTC
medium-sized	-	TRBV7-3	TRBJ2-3	CASSRRADTQYF	TGTGCCAGCAGCAGACGCGCGGATACGCAGTATTTT
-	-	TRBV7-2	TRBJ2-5	CASSLVPSAVAKETQYF	TGTGCCAGCAGCTTGGTTCCCAGCGCCGTAGCCAAAGAGACCCAGTACTTC
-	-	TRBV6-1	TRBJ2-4	CASSGGSDQDTQYF	TGTGCGAGCAGTGGGGGCTCAGACCAAGACACTCAGTACTTC
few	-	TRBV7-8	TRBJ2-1	CASSSTSAANEQFF	TGTGCCAGCAGCTCAACTAGTGCGGCCAATGAGCAGTTCTTC
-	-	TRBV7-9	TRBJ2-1	CASSLDLGGEGNEQFF	TGTGCCAGCAGCCTCGACCTAGGGGGAGAGGGCAATGAGCAGTTCTTC
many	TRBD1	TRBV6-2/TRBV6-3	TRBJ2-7	CASNRGHEQYF	TGTGCCAGCAACAGGGGGCACGAGCAGTACTTC
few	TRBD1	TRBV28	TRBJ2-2	CASRSPGTGFDTGELFF	TGTGCCAGCAGATCTCCCGGGACAGGGTTCGACACCGGGGAGCTGTTTTTT
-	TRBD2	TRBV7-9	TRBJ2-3	CASSLGLAGGPRTDTQYF	TGTGCCAGCAGCTTAGGACTAGCGGGAGGTCCACGCACAGATACGCAGTATTTT
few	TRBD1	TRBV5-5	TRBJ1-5	CALRRRDRLLGVGQPQHF	TGTGCCCTCCGGCGTCGGGACAGGTTGTTGGGGGTAGGTCAGCCCCAGCATTTT
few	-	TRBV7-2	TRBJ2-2	CASSRRGDSSTGELFF	TGTGCCAGCAGCCGTCGCGGGGACAGTTCCACCGGGGAGCTGTTTTTT
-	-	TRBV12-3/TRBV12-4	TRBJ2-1	CASSLNEETQFF	TGTGCCAGCAGTTTAAACGAAGAGACCCAGTTCTTC
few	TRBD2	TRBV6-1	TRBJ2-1	CASSPGLAGVVYNEQFF	TGTGCCAGCAGTCCGGGACTAGCGGGAGTTGTTTACAATGAGCAGTTCTTC
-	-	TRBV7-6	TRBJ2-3	CRSTVGCAGNTQYF	TGTCGCAGCACGGTAGGGTGTGCGGGGAACACGCAGTATTTC
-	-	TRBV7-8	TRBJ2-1	CASSWTGLNEQFF	TGTGCCAGCAGCTGGACCGGGTTAAATGAGCAGTTCTTC
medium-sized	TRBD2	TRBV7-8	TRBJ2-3	CASTAGGTDTQYF	TGTGCCAGCACTGCGGGAGGCACAGATACGCAGTATTTT
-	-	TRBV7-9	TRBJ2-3	CASSARGGLAKDTQYF	TGTGCCAGCAGCGCCAGGGGGGGGTTGGCCAAAGACACGCAGTACTTT
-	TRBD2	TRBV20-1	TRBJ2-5	CSAVGLVVETQYF	TGCAGTGCGGTGGGACTAGTGGTGGAGACCCAGTACTTC
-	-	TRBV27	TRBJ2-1	CASSLRGDGDEQFF	TGTGCCAGCAGTTTACGAGGAGACGGTGATGAGCAGTTCTTC
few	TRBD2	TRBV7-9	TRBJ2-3	CASSLAHGGRDTDTQYF	TGTGCCAGCAGCCTCGCTCATGGCGGGAGGGACACAGATACGCAGTATTTT
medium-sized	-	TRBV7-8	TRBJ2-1	CASSLEADEQFF	TGTGCCAGCAGCTTAGAAGCTGATGAGCAGTTCTTC
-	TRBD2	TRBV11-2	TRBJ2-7	CASSLRPGLAGNEQYF	TGTGCCAGCAGCCTCCGCCCGGGACTAGCGGGAAACGAGCAGTACTTC
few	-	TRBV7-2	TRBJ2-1	CASSSPTGPNEQFF	TGTGCCAGCAGTTCGCCGACTGGACCTAATGAGCAGTTCTTC
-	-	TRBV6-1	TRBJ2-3	CASSEGSADTQYF	TGTGCCAGCAGTGAAGGGAGCGCAGATACGCAGTATTTT
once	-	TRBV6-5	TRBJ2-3	CASSYVSAKNTQYF	TGTGCCAGCAGTTACGTAAGCGCTAAAAATACTCAGTATTTC
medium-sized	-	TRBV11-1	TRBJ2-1	CASSLGQLSSYNEQFF	TGTGCCAGCAGCTTAGGACAGCTGAGCTCCTACAATGAGCAGTTCTTC
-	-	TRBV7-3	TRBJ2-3	CASSLHPRVRGTDTQYF	TGTGCCAGCAGCTTACACCCGCGGGTCCGTGGGACAGATACGCAGTATTTT
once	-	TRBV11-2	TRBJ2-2	CASSPGTVGTGTQFF	-
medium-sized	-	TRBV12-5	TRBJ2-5	CASGRDSVFKQYF	TGTGCTAGTGGCCGGGACTCCGTCTTCAAGCAGTACTTC
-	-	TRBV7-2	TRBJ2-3	CASSEPRWLARKAQYF	TGTGCCAGCAGTGAACCTAGGTGGCTAGCGAGAAAAGCGCAGTATTTT
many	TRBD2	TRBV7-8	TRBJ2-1	CASSPGRTSGNEETQFF	TGTGCCAGCAGCCCGGGGAGGACTAGCGGGAACGAAGAGACCCAGTTCTTC
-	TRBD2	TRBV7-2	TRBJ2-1	CASSGTSGLRNEQFF	TGTGCCAGCAGCGGGACTAGCGGGTTGCGGAATGAGCAGTTCTTC
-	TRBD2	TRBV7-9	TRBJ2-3	CASSLASGMAGQDTQYF	TGTGCCAGCAGCTTAGCGAGCGGGATGGCGGGCCAAGATACCCAGTATTTT
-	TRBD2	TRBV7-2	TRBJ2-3	CASSLARGSGSRLDTQYF	TGTGCCAGCAGCTTAGCCAGGGGAAGCGGGAGTAGGTTGGATACGCAGTATTTT
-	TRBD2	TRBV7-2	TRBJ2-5	CASSPTRGGQETQYF	TGTGCCAGCAGCCCGACCCGGGGGGGCCAAGAGACCCAGTACTTC
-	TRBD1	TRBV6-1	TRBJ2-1	CASNLGGTGTYEQFF	TGTGCCAGCAACCTGGGGGGGACAGGGACCTACGAGCAGTTCTTC